This T cell receptor beta chain was found in a study of vaccination and CD4 T cells after COVID-19. General study findings and limits: Convalescent participants were relatively few, and none had early post-infection timepoints studied.

Treatment reported: approximately 10-day PBMC culture with coronavirus spike peptide pools or control peptides (ViraFEST assay). Samples of CD4+ T cells were obtained from the unexposed donor before the COVID-19 pandemic (2011-2018). Replacement of half the medium with fresh IL-2 medium took place on days 3 and 7. An Oncomine TCR Beta short-read assay was used to sequence the DNA from cultured CD4+ T cells. TCRdb recomputed calls from the PCR reads with MiXCR, one row per CDR3 protein. Seen here are several thousand distinct CDR3 sequences, approximately 50% observed once, and the top ten hold 30% to 35%. With respect to this clonotype: Its antigen is not known.

This receptor was taken from a human donor in good health. The sequenced sample was CD4+ T cells from blood, cultured in vitro.

Here the CDR3 DNA reads TGTGCCAGCAGCAAAGGTCGGACAGGGGGCTGCGAGCAGTACTTC. Its protein is CASSKGRTGGCEQYF. The chain uses TRBV21-1 and TRBJ2-7; the listed D gene, TRBD1, was not tested against the DNA. TRBV21-1 is a known pseudogene. The CDR3 has 15 residues.